What follows are 3 T cell receptor beta chains derived from one specimen sequenced in a study of control samples from healthy donors and cancer patients. Assay: immunoSEQ multiplex PCR; the TCRdb copy retains only in-frame clones and omits some. The table lists roughly 190,000 clones. The specimen sequenced was blood. These receptors all stem from a woman aged 30 to 39 in good health.

The chain is built from TRBV19 and TRBJ1-2; D ambiguous. CDR1 is LNHDA and CDR2 is SQIVND in the germline V gene (reference sequence). V lost 9 bases and J 8 bases, leaving 19 bases between the germline ends. This CDR3 has 13 amino acids. The CDR3 nucleotides are TGTGCCAGCCGACCTGCCGACTTCGTAGGCTACACCTTC. Protein product: CASRPADFVGYTF. The full variable domain, with the rest looked up from reference TRBV19 and TRBJ1-2, is DGGITQSPKYLFRKEGQNVTLSCEQNLNHDAMYWYRQDPGQGLRLIYYSQIVNDFQKGDIAEGYSVSREKKESFPLTVTSAQKNPTAFYLCASRPADFVGYTFGSGTRLTVV.

This chain uses TRBV6-2 or TRBV6-3 with TRBJ2-5; D is perhaps TRBD1 (6 bases). From germline, CDR1 is MNHEY and CDR2 SVGEGT. Trimming left V 5 bases short and J 2 bases short, with 27 bases between. The CDR3 has 19 amino acids. The CDR3: CASSLDSLNSWGKQETQYF. In nucleotides, the CDR3 is TGTGCCAGCAGTCTGGACAGTTTGAATTCGTGGGGGAAACAAGAGACCCAGTACTTC.

J is TRBJ2-2 and V is TRBV6-2 or TRBV6-3; D gene ambiguous. Germline CDR1 MNHEY, CDR2 SVGEGT. The CDR3 is 11 amino acids. With 5 bases removed from V and 6 bases from J, the gap between germline ends came to 4 bases. This chain's CDR3 is CASSESGELFF. The DNA for the CDR3 is TGTGCCAGCAGTGAGTCCGGGGAGCTGTTTTTT.